A single TCR beta chain is shown here with its context. The specificity of this receptor is unknown. Base-call qualities are not available, and no considerably larger clone is one nucleotide away. Library preparation was by the immunoSEQ multiplex PCR assay. TCRdb carries this immuneACCESS record with in-frame sequences only. Its versions omit some clonotypes, under half of them owing to an unresolved V gene in the studies checked, with the rest unexplained. Counted in this sample were tens of thousands of clones; approximately 93% of them appeared once. The top ten clones comprise approximately 18% of the sample. These data come from a study of chemoradiotherapy in HPV16-positive cancers (dated by TCRdb to 2021 to 2024). About the investigation overall: Functional T-cell assays on cells from two HPV16-positive patients defined candidate HPV-specific T-cell clones and common TCR motifs. The study set out to ask whether T-cell immunity against the HPV oncoproteins E6 and E7 changes over the course of chemoradiotherapy and whether that immunity affects survival. TCR repertoires from over 75 patients with HPV-related cancers were then used to track the candidate HPV-specific TCRs and motifs. Findings and caveats that apply to the study as a whole: Expansion of candidate HPV-specific clones and E7-related TCR motifs was observed in the tumor microenvironment during treatment, whereas no such expansion was observed for non-HPV-specific T cells. The survival association was reported for HPV16-positive patients, and the functional definition of HPV-specific T cells was derived from only a couple of HPV16-positive patients. In HPV16-positive patients, expansion of HPV-responsive T cells during chemoradiotherapy was associated with improved recurrence-free survival.

CDR1 is given as SEHNR and CDR2 as FQNEAQ, both from the germline V gene (reference sequence). The trim is 1 base for V and 3 bases for J, with a gap of 9 bases between the germline ends. Counted from cysteine to phenylalanine, this CDR3 has 15 amino acids. This entry keeps only the CDR3 DNA: 45 bases, framed from base 1. Repertoires were sampled repeatedly over the course of chemoradiotherapy so that clonal expansion in the tumor microenvironment could be followed. The receptor chain draws on TRBV7-9 and TRBJ2-2; the D gene is not confidently resolved. The sequence derives from a human donor with HPV-associated anogenital cancer. This specimen consisted of blood, obtained from a patient who underwent chemoradiotherapy. CDR3 reads: CASSLGAGYTGELFF. At the DNA level, the sequence is TGTGCCAGCAGCTTAGGGGCAGGCTACACCGGGGAGCTGTTTTTT.